This T cell receptor (beta chain) was found in a study of TIL therapy for anti-PD-1-resistant metastatic lung cancer. In this sample, this clone turned up a few times. Time point specified: pre-treatment sample, taken before nivolumab and TIL therapy. The CDR3 spans 13 residues. The V gene's germline CDR1 is LNHDA and CDR2 SQIVND (reference sequence). V was trimmed by 2 bases and J by 2 bases, leaving 6 bases between them. Sequencing used immunoSEQ v3. Libraries were sequenced to about 2 million read pairs (survey) or roughly 4.5-6.5 million (deep). Sequencing was performed with immunoSEQ multiplex PCR; in TCRdb, only in-frame clones are kept and a portion is missing. This table holds 35,000 or so clones, around 67% found once.

The sequence was collected from a person aged 25 to 80 with non-small cell lung cancer. The chain uses TRBV19 and TRBJ1-2; tentative D call: TRBD1 (5 bases). This material consisted of blood, taken at baseline. CDR3 loop: CASSITGNYGYTF. The CDR3 DNA reads as TGTGCCAGTAGTATAACAGGAAACTATGGCTACACCTTC.